Below, 25 T cell receptor beta chains from the same sample are listed, as sequenced in a study of blood T cell repertoires in COVID-19. Libraries were prepared by immunoSEQ multiplex PCR; TCRdb keeps only in-frame clonotypes and omits some of them. The sample shows about 50,000 clones, 70% to 90% of them seen only once. The sequenced sample was peripheral blood. Receptor source: a human donor in a cohort sampled during active COVID-19.

The genes are TRBV18 and TRBJ1-1; no definite D call. Trimming removed 1 base from V and 3 bases from J, with 6 bases in between. Germline-derived CDR1 and CDR2 are KGHSH and LQKENI. CDR3 size: 13 residues. The CDR3 DNA follows: TGTGCCAGCTCACCACAGGGAGACACTGAAGCTTTCTTT. The encoded protein is CASSPQGDTEAFF.

The chain is built from TRBV7-3 and TRBJ2-5; 9 bases map to TRBD1. The J segment lost 2 bases and the V segment lost 5 bases, leaving 6 bases of the junction unmatched. CDR3 length: 15 amino acids. CDR1 is SGHTA, CDR2 FQGTGA, per germline. The CDR3 DNA follows: TGTGCCAGCAGCAAGTCCGGGACAGGGCAAGAGACCCAGTACTTC. It is translated as CASSKSGTGQETQYF.

The rearrangement links TRBV11-3 to TRBJ1-1; TRBD1 agrees at 8 bases. CDR1 is SGHNT, CDR2 YENEEA, per germline. This CDR3 comprises 12 residues. V was pared by 5 bases and J by 11 bases, with 7 bases of the junction left unmatched. CDR3 amino acids: CASSKRTGRAFF. Written as DNA, the CDR3 is TGTGCCAGCAGCAAGAGGACAGGGCGGGCTTTCTTT.

The J gene is TRBJ2-5, the V gene TRBV30, with a possible D match to TRBD1 (7 bases). The CDR3 sequence is 16 residues long. Germline lookup yields CDR1 GTSNPN and CDR2 SVGIG (reference sequence). Trimming took 3 bases from V and 5 from J, leaving 22 bases between them. CDR3 in amino acids: CAWRDRSGGGWETQYF. The CDR3 DNA follows: TGTGCCTGGAGAGATAGAAGCGGAGGGGGCTGGGAGACCCAGTACTTC.

The J gene is TRBJ2-3, the V gene TRBV19, with 7 bases fitting TRBD1. Germline CDR1 is LNHDA and CDR2 is SQIVND (reference sequence). V was pared by 5 bases and J by 6 bases, with 2 bases of the junction left unmatched. The CDR3 spans 12 residues. The DNA of the CDR3 is TGTGCCAGTAGTTTACAGGGGGATACGCAGTATTTT. It encodes CASSLQGDTQYF.

The V call is TRBV7-9, the J call TRBJ2-1; TRBD2 matches at 10 bases. Germline CDR1 SEHNR, CDR2 FQNEAQ (reference sequence). V lost 0 bases to trimming and J lost 7 bases; unmatched junction nucleotides: 3. The CDR3 covers 15 residues. The chain's CDR3 is CASSLAQREGNEQFF. The CDR3 region has the DNA TGTGCCAGCAGCTTAGCCCAGCGGGAGGGTAATGAGCAGTTCTTC.

J is TRBJ1-2 and V is TRBV5-8; 7 nucleotides line up with TRBD1. Germline V gene lookup returns CDR1 SGHTS and CDR2 YDEGEE. The CDR3 has 13 amino acids. J was trimmed by 4 bases and V by 4 bases; bases with no gene match: 4. The chain's CDR3 is CASSAQGTYGYTF. CDR3 nucleotide sequence: TGTGCCAGCAGCGCACAGGGGACCTATGGCTACACCTTC.

The chain recombines TRBV11-2 with TRBJ1-3; tentative D call: TRBD1 (6 bases). Per germline, CDR1 SGHAT and CDR2 FQNNGV. Trimming left V 5 bases short and J 7 bases short, with 18 bases between. There are 15 residues in the CDR3. The CDR3 bases are TGTGCCAGCAGCATCGAACAGGGAGAGTCCAACACCATATATTTT. Protein sequence: CASSIEQGESNTIYF.

The chain uses TRBV25-1 and TRBJ1-4; perhaps TRBD1 as D (5 bases). The V gene's germline CDR1 is MGHDK and CDR2 SYGVNS. This CDR3 has 14 amino acids. Trimming left V 4 bases short and J 9 bases short, with 15 bases between. The CDR3 DNA reads as TGTGCCAGCAGTGCGGACACCCTCGAGCAAAAACTGTTTTTT. Amino acid sequence: CASSADTLEQKLFF.

V gene TRBV6-5 combines with J gene TRBJ1-3, with D tentatively TRBD1 (5 bases). V was trimmed by 5 bases and J by 0 bases, leaving 8 bases between them. CDR1 MNHEY and CDR2 SVGAGI come from the germline V gene. CDR3 length: 14 residues. The chain's CDR3 is CASSITGSGNTIYF. The CDR3 DNA is TGTGCCAGCAGTATCACAGGCTCTGGAAACACCATATATTTT.

This chain connects TRBV6-1 to TRBJ2-7; 7 bases are a match to TRBD2. The CDR3 contains 16 residues. The germline CDR1 and CDR2 sequences are MNHNS and SASEGT. Trimming took 4 bases from V and 0 from J; bases not matched to a gene: 9. The CDR3 reads CASSVDERGSSYEQYF. The CDR3 nucleotides are TGTGCCAGCAGTGTAGACGAGCGGGGATCCTCCTACGAGCAGTACTTC.

CDR3 nucleotides: TGTGCCAGCAGCAAAGGGAGGCGACAGGGGGAAGGTTGGCGGGAGTACCCCTACGAGCAGTACGTC. The encoded protein is CASSKGRRQGEGWREYPYEQYV. V is TRBV21-1 and J is TRBJ2-7; the DNA was not used to check the table's D call, TRBD1. TRBV21-1 is classified as a pseudogene. The CDR3 is 22 amino acids.

The rearrangement joins TRBV7-2 to TRBJ1-1; the match to TRBD1 covers 7 bases. Unmatched junction bases numbered 4, after V lost 5 bases and J lost 1 base. This CDR3 has 14 amino acids. The germline CDR1 and CDR2 sequences are SGHTA and FQGNSA. The CDR3: CASSQGGRNTEAFF. The CDR3 DNA reads as TGTGCCAGCAGCCAGGGGGGTAGGAACACTGAAGCTTTCTTT.

The V and J genes are TRBV27 and TRBJ2-3; possible D gene TRBD2, 7 bases. V lost 6 bases to trimming and J lost 4 bases, with 11 bases between them. CDR1 is MNHEY, CDR2 SMNVEV, per germline (reference sequence). The CDR3 is 13 residues long. The CDR3 sequence is CASSQGGADTQYF. The CDR3 DNA follows: TGTGCCAGCAGCCAAGGGGGGGCAGATACGCAGTATTTT.

This chain uses TRBV2 with TRBJ2-7; D call uncertain. Per the germline V gene, CDR1 is SNHLY and CDR2 is FYNNEI. Trimming removed 8 bases at V and 2 bases at J, with 7 bases between. The CDR3 is 11 residues long. CDR3 nucleotide sequence: TGTGCCAGCGACTTCGCCTACGAGCAGTACTTC. This translates into CASDFAYEQYF.

This clone was seen once. The chain uses TRBV6-5 and TRBJ1-1; D might be TRBD1 (6 bases). This CDR3 contains 12 residues. Trimming took 6 bases from V and 6 from J, leaving 11 bases between them. Germline CDR1 reads MNHEY; CDR2 reads SVGAGI. The CDR3 reads CASRGTLAEAFF. The CDR3 bases are TGTGCCAGCAGGGGGACACTAGCTGAAGCTTTCTTT.

The gene calls are TRBV19 and TRBJ1-2; a weak D match, TRBD1 (5 bases). The CDR3 is 12 residues long. Germline-derived CDR1 and CDR2 are LNHDA and SQIVND (reference sequence). V lost 7 bases and J lost 5, with 11 bases in between. This CDR3 reads CASKGKGYGYTF. In nucleotides, the CDR3 is TGTGCCAGTAAGGGTAAGGGGTATGGCTACACCTTC.

V gene TRBV5-8 combines with J gene TRBJ2-3; TRBD2 matches at 11 bases. Germline CDR1 reads SGHTS; CDR2 reads YDEGEE. The trim removed 1 base at V and 2 bases at J, leaving 6 bases unmatched. The CDR3 length is 17 residues. The CDR3 loop is CASSLMASGGFTDTQYF. CDR3 DNA: TGTGCCAGCAGCTTGATGGCTAGCGGGGGGTTCACAGATACGCAGTATTTT.

The CDR3 sequence: CASSRGGRAYEQYF. The CDR3 DNA follows: TGTGCCAGCAGCCGGGGCGGACGGGCCTACGAGCAGTACTTC. The rearrangement uses TRBV4-2 and TRBJ2-7; D is perhaps TRBD1 (5 bases). Germline values: CDR1 LGHNA, CDR2 YNFKEQ. V lost 4 bases to trimming and J lost 2 bases, with 12 bases between them. The CDR3 totals 14 residues.

The chain recombines TRBV19 with TRBJ2-1, with D perhaps matching TRBD2 (7 bases). Trimming took off 5 bases at V and 12 bases at J, with 26 bases between the two ends. Germline V gene lookup returns CDR1 LNHDA and CDR2 SQIVND (reference sequence). The CDR3 is 16 amino acids. CDR3 sequence reads: CASSLGGASEFMRQFF. CDR3 DNA: TGTGCCAGTAGTCTTGGGGGGGCTAGTGAATTCATGAGGCAGTTCTTC.

The V call is TRBV7-2, the J call TRBJ2-1; D possibly corresponds to TRBD2 (7 bases). The V and J ends lost 5 bases and 8 bases respectively, with 19 bases between them. Germline-derived CDR1 and CDR2 are SGHTA and FQGNSA. The CDR3 is made up of 15 amino acids. In DNA, the CDR3 is TGTGCCAGCAGCGCCTCTGATCGCGGGGGCTATGAGCAGTTCTTC. It yields the protein CASSASDRGGYEQFF.

The chain links TRBV2 to TRBJ1-4; 9 bases are shared with TRBD1. Per the germline V gene, CDR1 is SNHLY and CDR2 is FYNNEI. Germline trimming cut 7 bases from V and 8 bases from J; bases unmatched to any gene: 5. CDR3 length: 13 amino acids. CDR3 bases: TGTGCCAGCATTGGGACAGGGAACGAAAAACTGTTTTTT. It specifies CASIGTGNEKLFF.

The CDR3 coding sequence is TGCAGCGTTGAGGAGGGGCGTAAGTCCCAAAACATTCAGTACTTC. Translating it yields CSVEEGRKSQNIQYF. The chain is built from TRBV29-1 and TRBJ2-4; TRBD2 is a possible D gene (6 bases). Germline V CDR1 and CDR2: SQVTM, ANQGSEA. The CDR3 runs to 15 residues. V shed 3 bases and J shed 5 bases, with 17 bases lying between them.

The chain recombines TRBV11-3 with TRBJ2-1; D remains ambiguous. V was cut by 5 bases and J by 2 bases, with 10 bases left in between. The germline V gene has CDR1 SGHNT and CDR2 YENEEA. The CDR3 consists of 14 residues. As DNA, the CDR3 is TGTGCCAGCAGCCCCCGTGCGGCCTACAATGAGCAGTTCTTC. Residues: CASSPRAAYNEQFF. Full variable domain (missing parts from reference TRBV11-3 and TRBJ2-1): EAGVVQSPRYKIIEKKQPVAFWCNPISGHNTLYWYLQNLGQGPELLIRYENEEAVDDSQLPKDRFSAERLKGVDSTLKIQPAELGDSAVYLCASSPRAAYNEQFFGPGTRLTVL.

The V call is TRBV3-1 (or the pseudogene TRBV3-2), the J call TRBJ2-1, with a tentative D call TRBD2 (5 bases). The germline V and J ends were trimmed by 4 bases and 0 bases, with 10 bases remaining between them. The CDR3 has 15 residues. Germline V gives CDR1 LGHDT, CDR2 YNNKEL (reference sequence). CDR3 coding DNA: TGTGCCAGCAGCCGTGGACTGGACTCCTACAATGAGCAGTTCTTC. This gives the protein CASSRGLDSYNEQFF.